Listed below are T cell receptor beta chains from one sample, sequenced in a study of T cell responses to AZD1222 COVID-19 vaccine. Sequenced by immunoSEQ multiplex PCR; TCRdb stores in-frame clones only, minus some. The sample consists of around 170,000 clones, approximately 90% of them appearing once. The specimen comprised peripheral blood, sampled on day 0 of AZD1222 vaccination. All receptors come from an adult in good health. Each CDR3 is given with its conserved first and last residue. Fields, in order: CDR3 protein, V gene, J gene.

CDR3aa: CASTNANEKLFF
v_gene: TRBV6-6
j_gene: TRBJ1-4

CDR3aa: CASSLDRDSTDTQYF
v_gene: TRBV11-2
j_gene: TRBJ2-3

CDR3aa: CASSQDWASGKNEQFF
v_gene: TRBV3-1/TRBV3-2
j_gene: TRBJ2-1

CDR3aa: CASNRDPDEKLFF
v_gene: TRBV6-5
j_gene: TRBJ1-4

CDR3aa: CASSLRDWGEKLFF
v_gene: TRBV4-1
j_gene: TRBJ1-4

CDR3aa: CASSLSLGGNQPQHF
v_gene: TRBV5-6
j_gene: TRBJ1-5

CDR3aa: CASSLPWGEAGETQYF
v_gene: TRBV18
j_gene: TRBJ2-5

CDR3aa: CASSPGTGRNTIYF
v_gene: TRBV2
j_gene: TRBJ1-3

CDR3aa: CASSLTSTDTQYF
v_gene: TRBV28
j_gene: TRBJ2-3

CDR3aa: CASSPAGTSTDTQYF
v_gene: TRBV3-1/TRBV3-2
j_gene: TRBJ2-3

CDR3aa: CATSDSADGETNEKLFF
v_gene: TRBV24-1
j_gene: TRBJ1-4

CDR3aa: CATSDSRYGSFPGELFF
v_gene: TRBV24-1
j_gene: TRBJ2-2

CDR3aa: CASSEGRDSGNTIYF
v_gene: TRBV2
j_gene: TRBJ1-3

CDR3aa: CASSPGGADYGYTF
v_gene: TRBV28
j_gene: TRBJ1-2

CDR3aa: CASRRDSEAFF
v_gene: TRBV5-5
j_gene: TRBJ1-1

CDR3aa: CASTSDTYEAFF
v_gene: TRBV19
j_gene: TRBJ1-1

CDR3aa: CASSYSRGGYYGYTF
v_gene: TRBV6-5
j_gene: TRBJ1-2

CDR3aa: CASSDDIAWQFF
v_gene: TRBV18
j_gene: TRBJ2-1

CDR3aa: CASSSTGGARRNTIYF
v_gene: TRBV5-8
j_gene: TRBJ1-3

CDR3aa: CASSPGTGGNQPQHF
v_gene: TRBV27
j_gene: TRBJ1-5

CDR3aa: CASSSGPIYEQYF
v_gene: TRBV5-6
j_gene: TRBJ2-7

CDR3aa: CASSSGGLVGHNEQFF
v_gene: TRBV5-5
j_gene: TRBJ2-1

CDR3aa: CASRTGRGDNYGYTF
v_gene: TRBV19
j_gene: TRBJ1-2

CDR3aa: CASTVSTALDYEQYF
v_gene: TRBV7-9
j_gene: TRBJ2-7

CDR3aa: CASSTVGANVLTF
v_gene: TRBV19
j_gene: TRBJ2-6

CDR3aa: CASSLGQVNTGELFF
v_gene: TRBV11-3
j_gene: TRBJ2-2

CDR3aa: CASRLGAGFSSYEQYF
v_gene: TRBV6-4
j_gene: TRBJ2-7

CDR3aa: CASWLAGDFSYNEQFF
v_gene: TRBV5-1
j_gene: TRBJ2-1

CDR3aa: CASSPTRTRPNEQFF
v_gene: TRBV11-1
j_gene: TRBJ2-1

CDR3aa: CASSWLALVPNTEAFF
v_gene: TRBV28
j_gene: TRBJ1-1

CDR3aa: CASSLPRCSNQPQHF
v_gene: TRBV11-3
j_gene: TRBJ1-5

CDR3aa: CASSMWRGRVNQPQHF
v_gene: TRBV19
j_gene: TRBJ1-5

CDR3aa: CASSLGTSIEYNEQFF
v_gene: TRBV7-2
j_gene: TRBJ2-1

CDR3aa: CASSSGGRGQETQYF
v_gene: TRBV5-1
j_gene: TRBJ2-5

CDR3aa: CASSLPILAGGKNEQFF
v_gene: TRBV7-2
j_gene: TRBJ2-1

CDR3aa: CASRLVRKGTGKNSPLHF
v_gene: TRBV12-2
j_gene: TRBJ1-6

CDR3aa: CASNSGGAGVLKKQYF
v_gene: TRBV2
j_gene: TRBJ2-7

CDR3aa: CASSPPGSGNQPQHF
v_gene: TRBV28
j_gene: TRBJ1-5

CDR3aa: CASERGPNEKLFF
v_gene: TRBV19
j_gene: TRBJ1-4

CDR3aa: CASSSPGGRRQNTEAFF
v_gene: TRBV7-3
j_gene: TRBJ1-1

CDR3aa: CASRYGQLNEQFF
v_gene: TRBV5-1
j_gene: TRBJ2-1

CDR3aa: CASSLVTPTRGNEQFF
v_gene: TRBV7-9
j_gene: TRBJ2-1

CDR3aa: CASSPGQENTGELFF
v_gene: TRBV18
j_gene: TRBJ2-2

CDR3aa: CSVVGQLNTEAFF
v_gene: TRBV29-1
j_gene: TRBJ1-1

CDR3aa: CAWINGAGGPSGANVLTF
v_gene: TRBV30
j_gene: TRBJ2-6

CDR3aa: CASSLRDRASGYTF
v_gene: TRBV28
j_gene: TRBJ1-2

CDR3aa: CAWSIGTSGNTGELFF
v_gene: TRBV30
j_gene: TRBJ2-2